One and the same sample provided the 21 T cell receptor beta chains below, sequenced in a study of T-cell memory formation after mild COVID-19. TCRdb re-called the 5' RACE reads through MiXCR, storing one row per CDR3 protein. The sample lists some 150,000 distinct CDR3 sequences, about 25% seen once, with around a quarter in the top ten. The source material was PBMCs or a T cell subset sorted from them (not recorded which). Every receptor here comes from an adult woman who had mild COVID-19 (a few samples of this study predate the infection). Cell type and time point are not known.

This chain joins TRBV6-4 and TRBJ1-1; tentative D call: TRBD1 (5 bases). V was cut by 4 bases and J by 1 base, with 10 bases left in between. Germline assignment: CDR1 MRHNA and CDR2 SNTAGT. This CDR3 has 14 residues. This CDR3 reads CASSVTGENTEAFF. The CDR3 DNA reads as TGTGCCAGCAGTGTAACGGGGGAGAACACTGAAGCTTTCTTT.

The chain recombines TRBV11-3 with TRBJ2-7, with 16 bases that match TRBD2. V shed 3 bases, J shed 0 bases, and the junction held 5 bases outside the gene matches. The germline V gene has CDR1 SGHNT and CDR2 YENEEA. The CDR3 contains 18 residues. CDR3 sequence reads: CASSFSGLAGGSSYEQYF. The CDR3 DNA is TGTGCCAGCAGCTTCTCGGGACTAGCGGGAGGGAGCTCCTACGAGCAGTACTTC.

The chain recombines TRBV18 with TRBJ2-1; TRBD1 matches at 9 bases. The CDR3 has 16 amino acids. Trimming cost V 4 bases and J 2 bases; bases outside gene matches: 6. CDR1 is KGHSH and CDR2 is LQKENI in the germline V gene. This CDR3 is CASSRPGQGPYNEQFF. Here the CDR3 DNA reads TGTGCCAGCTCACGACCGGGACAGGGACCCTACAATGAGCAGTTCTTC. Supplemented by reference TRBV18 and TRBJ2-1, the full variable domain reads NAGVMQNPRHLVRRRGQEARLRCSPMKGHSHVYWYRQLPEEGLKFMVYLQKENIIDESGMPKERFSAEFPKEGPSILRIQQVVRGDSAAYFCASSRPGQGPYNEQFFGPGTRLTVL.

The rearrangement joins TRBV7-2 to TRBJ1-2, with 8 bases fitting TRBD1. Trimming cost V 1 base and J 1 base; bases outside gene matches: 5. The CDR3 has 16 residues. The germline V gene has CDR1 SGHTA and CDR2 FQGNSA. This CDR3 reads CASSLVGTGNNYGYTF. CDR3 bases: TGTGCCAGCAGCTTAGTTGGGACAGGAAATAACTATGGCTACACCTTC. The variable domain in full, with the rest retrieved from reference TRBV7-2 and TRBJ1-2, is GAGVSQSPSNKVTEKGKDVELRCDPISGHTALYWYRQSLGQGLEFLIYFQGNSAPDKSGLPSDRFSAERTGGSVSTLTIQRTQQEDSAVYLCASSLVGTGNNYGYTFGSGTRLTVV.

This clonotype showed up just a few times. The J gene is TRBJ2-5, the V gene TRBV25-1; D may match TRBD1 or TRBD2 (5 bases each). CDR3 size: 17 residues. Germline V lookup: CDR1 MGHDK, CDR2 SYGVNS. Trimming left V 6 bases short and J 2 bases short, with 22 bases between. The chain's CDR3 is CASSPLIPGTVQETQYF. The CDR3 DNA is TGTGCCAGCAGCCCCTTAATCCCCGGGACGGTTCAAGAGACCCAGTACTTC. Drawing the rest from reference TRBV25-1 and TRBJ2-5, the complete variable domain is EADIYQTPRYLVIGTGKKITLECSQTMGHDKMYWYQQDPGMELHLIHYSYGVNSTEKGDLSSESTVSRIRTEHFPLTLESARPSHTSQYLCASSPLIPGTVQETQYFGPGTRLLVL.

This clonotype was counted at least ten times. Written as DNA, the CDR3 is TGCGCCAGCAGCTTGCTGTCAGGCGGAGAGACCCAGTACTTC. Translation: CASSLLSGGETQYF. The genes are TRBV5-1 and TRBJ2-5; D gene ambiguous. CDR1 and CDR2 from the germline V gene are SGHRS and YFSETQ. This CDR3 comprises 14 residues. Trimming took 1 base from V and 4 from J, leaving 11 bases between them.

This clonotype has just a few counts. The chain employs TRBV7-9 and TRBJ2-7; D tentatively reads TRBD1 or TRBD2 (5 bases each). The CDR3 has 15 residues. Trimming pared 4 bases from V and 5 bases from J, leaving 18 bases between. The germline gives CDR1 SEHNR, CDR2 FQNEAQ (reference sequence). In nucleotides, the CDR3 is TGTGCCAGCAGCTCTGGGACGCGGAGGATCCACGAGCAGTACTTC. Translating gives CASSSGTRRIHEQYF.

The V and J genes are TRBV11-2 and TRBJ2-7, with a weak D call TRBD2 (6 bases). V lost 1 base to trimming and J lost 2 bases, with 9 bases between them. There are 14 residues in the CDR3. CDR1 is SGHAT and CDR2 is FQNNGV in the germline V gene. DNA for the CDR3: TGTGCCAGCAGCTTAGGGGACTTCCCCTACGAGCAGTACTTC. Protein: CASSLGDFPYEQYF. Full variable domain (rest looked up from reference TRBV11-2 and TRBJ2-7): EAGVAQSPRYKIIEKRQSVAFWCNPISGHATLYWYQQILGQGPKLLIQFQNNGVVDDSQLPKDRFSAERLKGVDSTLKIQPAKLEDSAVYLCASSLGDFPYEQYFGPGTRLTVT.

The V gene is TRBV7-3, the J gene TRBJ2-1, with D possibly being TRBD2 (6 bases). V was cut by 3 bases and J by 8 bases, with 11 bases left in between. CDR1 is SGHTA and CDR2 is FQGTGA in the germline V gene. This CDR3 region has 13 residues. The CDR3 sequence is CASSLLTGDEQFF. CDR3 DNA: TGTGCCAGCAGCTTGCTCACGGGGGATGAGCAGTTCTTC.

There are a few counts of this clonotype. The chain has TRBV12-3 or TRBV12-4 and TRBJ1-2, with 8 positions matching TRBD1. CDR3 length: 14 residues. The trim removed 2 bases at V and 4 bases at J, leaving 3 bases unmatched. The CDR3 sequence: CASSLTGGGYGYTF. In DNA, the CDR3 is TGTGCCAGCAGTTTAACAGGGGGAGGCTATGGCTACACCTTC.

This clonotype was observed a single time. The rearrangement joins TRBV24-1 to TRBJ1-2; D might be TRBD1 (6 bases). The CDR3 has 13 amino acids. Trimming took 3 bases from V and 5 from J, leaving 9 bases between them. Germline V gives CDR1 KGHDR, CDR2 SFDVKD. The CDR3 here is CATSDVTGYGYTF. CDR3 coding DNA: TGTGCCACCAGTGATGTGACAGGATATGGCTACACCTTC.

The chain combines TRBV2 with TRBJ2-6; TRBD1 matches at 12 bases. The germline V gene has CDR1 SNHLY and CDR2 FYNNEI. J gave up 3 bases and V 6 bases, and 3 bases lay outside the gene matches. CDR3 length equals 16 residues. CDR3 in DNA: TGTGCCAGCAGGGGACAGGGGGCGCTTGGGGCCAACGTCCTGACTTTC. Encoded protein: CASRGQGALGANVLTF.

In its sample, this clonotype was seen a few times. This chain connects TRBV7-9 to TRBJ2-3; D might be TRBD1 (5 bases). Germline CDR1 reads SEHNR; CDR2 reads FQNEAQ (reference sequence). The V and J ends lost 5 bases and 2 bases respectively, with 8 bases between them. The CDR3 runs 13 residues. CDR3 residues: CASSPGHTDTQYF. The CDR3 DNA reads TGTGCCAGCAGCCCAGGACACACAGATACGCAGTATTTT.

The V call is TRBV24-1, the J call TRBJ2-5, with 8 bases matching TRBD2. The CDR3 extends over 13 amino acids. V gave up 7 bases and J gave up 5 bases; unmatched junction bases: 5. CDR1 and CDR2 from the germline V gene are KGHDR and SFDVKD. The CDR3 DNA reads TGTGCCACCAGATCAGCGGGAGAGGAGACCCAGTACTTC. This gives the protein CATRSAGEETQYF.

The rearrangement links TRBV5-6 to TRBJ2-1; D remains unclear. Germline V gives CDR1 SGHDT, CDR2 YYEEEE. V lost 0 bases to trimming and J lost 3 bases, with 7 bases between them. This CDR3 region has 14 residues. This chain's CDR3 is CASSLAGLYNEQFF. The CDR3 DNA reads TGTGCCAGCAGCTTGGCCGGGCTCTACAATGAGCAGTTCTTC.

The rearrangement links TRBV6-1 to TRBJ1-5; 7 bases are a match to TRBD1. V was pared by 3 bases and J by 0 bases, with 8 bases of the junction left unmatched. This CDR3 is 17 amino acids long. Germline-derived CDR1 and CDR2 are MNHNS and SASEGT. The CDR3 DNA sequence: TGTGCCAGCAGTGATACTTCGGGACAGTATAGCAATCAGCCCCAGCATTTT. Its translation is CASSDTSGQYSNQPQHF.

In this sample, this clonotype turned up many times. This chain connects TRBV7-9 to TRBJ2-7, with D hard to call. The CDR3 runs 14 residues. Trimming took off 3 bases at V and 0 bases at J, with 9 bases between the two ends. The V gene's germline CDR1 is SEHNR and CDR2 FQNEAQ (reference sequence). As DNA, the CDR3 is TGTGCCAGCAGCTTCTCGACAAGCTCCTACGAGCAGTACTTC. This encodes CASSFSTSSYEQYF.

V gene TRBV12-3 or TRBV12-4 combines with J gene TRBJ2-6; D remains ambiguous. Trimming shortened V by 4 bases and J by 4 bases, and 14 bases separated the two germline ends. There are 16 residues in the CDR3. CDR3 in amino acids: CASSSESGTGANVLTF. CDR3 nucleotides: TGTGCCAGCAGTTCCGAGTCCGGTACCGGGGCCAACGTCCTGACTTTC.

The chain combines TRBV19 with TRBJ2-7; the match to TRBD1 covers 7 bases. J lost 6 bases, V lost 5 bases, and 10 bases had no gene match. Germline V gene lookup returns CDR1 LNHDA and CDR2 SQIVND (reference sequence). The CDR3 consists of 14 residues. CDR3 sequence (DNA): TGTGCCAGTAGTCCTCGACAGGGTAGGAGCGAGCAGTACTTC. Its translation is CASSPRQGRSEQYF. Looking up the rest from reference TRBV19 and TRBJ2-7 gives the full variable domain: DGGITQSPKYLFRKEGQNVTLSCEQNLNHDAMYWYRQDPGQGLRLIYYSQIVNDFQKGDIAEGYSVSREKKESFPLTVTSAQKNPTAFYLCASSPRQGRSEQYFGPGTRLTVT.

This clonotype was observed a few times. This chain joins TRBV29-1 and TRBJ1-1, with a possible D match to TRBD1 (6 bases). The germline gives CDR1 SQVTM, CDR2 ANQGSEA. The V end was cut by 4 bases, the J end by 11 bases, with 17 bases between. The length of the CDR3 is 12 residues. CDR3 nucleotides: TGCAGCGTTGGGTTGGAGGGGGTCTGGGCTTTCTTT. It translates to CSVGLEGVWAFF.

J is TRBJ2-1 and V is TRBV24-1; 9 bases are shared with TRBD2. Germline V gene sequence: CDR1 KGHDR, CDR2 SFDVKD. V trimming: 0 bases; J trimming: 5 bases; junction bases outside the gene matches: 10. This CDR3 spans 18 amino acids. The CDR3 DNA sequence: TGTGCCACCAGTGATTTGGAAATAGCGGGGGCCACAAACAATGAGCAGTTCTTC. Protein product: CATSDLEIAGATNNEQFF.